The entry below describes one T cell receptor (beta chain). This entry comes from a study of response to subunit inactivated influenza vaccine. J lost 4 bases, V lost 6 bases, and 6 bases had no gene match. Germline assignment: CDR1 SEHNR and CDR2 FQNEAQ (reference sequence). This CDR3 comprises 14 residues. One entry per CDR3 protein, called by TCRdb with MiXCR from the RT-PCR reads. The sample shows around 600,000 distinct CDR3 sequences, about 10% of them seen only once. These data are also associated with another study on T cells expressing NK-cell markers. From that second work: 5'RACE template switching with UMIs generated TCR beta cDNA. There were seven HCMV-seropositive donors and one seronegative donor among the eight sequenced. Of the CD8+ T cells in 5 to 7 donors, about 1.0-7.0% belonged to dominant NKG2C+ clonotypes.

The chain links TRBV7-9 to TRBJ2-3, with 8 bases that match TRBD1. The sequence came from a man aged 50-60 years who received an inactivated influenza vaccine. The sequencing here drew on PBMCs from blood, taken on the day of vaccination. The CDR3 reads CASSSDRDADTQYF. CDR3 nucleotide sequence: TGTGCCAGCAGTTCGGACAGGGACGCAGATACGCAGTATTTT.